This entry lists 19 T cell receptor beta chains sequenced from one sample in a study of T cell repertoires in cytomegalovirus infection. MiXCR, applied by TCRdb to the reads, yields one record per CDR3 protein. The sample holds hundreds of thousands of distinct CDR3 sequences, roughly a sixth seen once. The source material was PBMCs. The source is a human donor in good health (CMV status not recorded). Some clones in this sample may be carry-over from other donors' samples.

This clonotype was seen repeatedly, ten times or more. The chain has TRBV7-2 and TRBJ1-1; D is uncertain. This CDR3 is built from 14 residues. V lost 1 base to trimming and J lost 0 bases, with 6 bases between them. CDR1 is SGHTA, CDR2 FQGNSA, per germline. DNA of the CDR3: TGTGCCAGCAGCTTAGGGGAATTGAACACTGAAGCTTTCTTT. It codes for CASSLGELNTEAFF. The complete variable domain, with remaining parts taken from reference TRBV7-2 and TRBJ1-1, reads GAGVSQSPSNKVTEKGKDVELRCDPISGHTALYWYRQSLGQGLEFLIYFQGNSAPDKSGLPSDRFSAERTGGSVSTLTIQRTQQEDSAVYLCASSLGELNTEAFFGQGTRLTVV.

The chain uses TRBV12-3 or TRBV12-4 and TRBJ2-5; D remains ambiguous. Trimming took 5 bases from V and 9 from J, leaving 13 bases between them. The CDR3 spans 12 residues. The CDR3 DNA reads as TGTGCCAGCAGTCCCGCCGGGCGGTCCCAGTACTTC. This translates into CASSPAGRSQYF.

This sequence joins TRBV20-1 and TRBJ2-5, with 8 bases that match TRBD1. This CDR3 is 14 amino acids long. The junction had 7 bases not matched to a gene; V was cut back by 3 bases and J by 4 bases. The germline gives CDR1 DFQATT, CDR2 SNEGSKA (reference sequence). CDR3 protein: CSASLHGQGETQYF. DNA for the CDR3: TGCAGTGCTAGTCTGCACGGACAGGGAGAGACCCAGTACTTC.

This clonotype was picked up many times. J is TRBJ2-7 and V is TRBV12-3 or TRBV12-4, with unresolved D. The CDR3 totals 14 residues. Trimming left V 2 bases short and J 0 bases short, with 8 bases between. CDR3 DNA: TGTGCCAGCAGTTTAAGTCTTCCCTCCTACGAGCAGTACTTC. Translated: CASSLSLPSYEQYF.

In its sample, this clonotype was seen many times. The chain combines TRBV7-2 with TRBJ2-3, with 7 bases fitting TRBD2. This CDR3 spans 13 amino acids. Germline V gene data show CDR1 as SGHTA and CDR2 as FQGNSA. V shed 2 bases and J 6 bases; nucleotides not matched to a gene: 2. The CDR3 loop is CASSLIGGDTQYF. Here the CDR3 DNA reads TGTGCCAGCAGCTTAATCGGGGGGGATACGCAGTATTTT.

This clonotype has ten or more counts. The genes are TRBV11-2 and TRBJ2-7; the D is unclear. V was shortened by 5 bases and J by 4 bases, with 12 bases between the two germline ends. Germline values: CDR1 SGHAT, CDR2 FQNNGV. This CDR3 has 13 residues. CDR3 residues: CASSTKPEYEQYF. The CDR3 DNA is TGTGCCAGCAGCACCAAACCTGAGTACGAGCAGTACTTC. Supplemented by reference TRBV11-2 and TRBJ2-7, the full variable domain reads EAGVAQSPRYKIIEKRQSVAFWCNPISGHATLYWYQQILGQGPKLLIQFQNNGVVDDSQLPKDRFSAERLKGVDSTLKIQPAKLEDSAVYLCASSTKPEYEQYFGPGTRLTVT.

The sample holds a few counts of this clonotype. V is TRBV12-3 or TRBV12-4 and J is TRBJ1-3; D is unresolved. The germline V and J ends were trimmed by 3 bases and 2 bases, with 8 bases remaining between them. CDR3 length: 14 residues. The CDR3 is CASSFGNPGNTIYF. The CDR3 DNA sequence: TGTGCCAGCAGTTTCGGAAACCCTGGAAACACCATATATTTT.

The gene calls are TRBV12-3 or TRBV12-4 and TRBJ2-2; D is undetermined. Between the trimmed V and J ends, which lost 3 bases and 1 base, there was a span of 9 bases. The CDR3 spans 15 residues. CDR3 bases: TGTGCCAGCAGTTTTGGCATTTGGAACACCGGGGAGCTGTTTTTT. Its protein is CASSFGIWNTGELFF.

This sequence joins TRBV4-1 and TRBJ1-2, with a possible D match to TRBD1 (6 bases). Germline V gene sequence: CDR1 MGHRA, CDR2 YSYEKL. V was clipped by 1 base and J by 8 bases, with 17 bases between them. This CDR3 is 15 amino acids long. This CDR3 is CASSQVAPLRGGYTF. The CDR3 DNA reads TGCGCCAGCAGCCAAGTGGCCCCCCTCAGGGGAGGCTACACCTTC.

This clonotype came up once. V is TRBV6-1 and J is TRBJ2-5; possibly TRBD1 for D (6 bases). V was clipped by 7 bases and J by 5 bases, with 8 bases between them. The V gene's germline CDR1 is MNHNS and CDR2 SASEGT. There are 11 residues in the CDR3. In nucleotides, the CDR3 is TGTGCCAGCAACAGGGCGGAGACCCAGTACTTC. It yields the protein CASNRAETQYF.

The rearrangement links TRBV4-2 to TRBJ2-2; 12 bases align to TRBD2. The CDR3 contains 17 residues. Germline CDR1 is LGHNA and CDR2 is YNFKEQ. The V gene end was trimmed by 0 bases and the J gene end by 4 bases; junction bases not matched to a gene: 3. CDR3 amino acids: CASSQDGLAGTTGELFF. The CDR3 DNA reads as TGTGCCAGCAGCCAAGATGGACTAGCGGGGACCACCGGGGAGCTGTTTTTT.

This clonotype was observed a handful of times. J is TRBJ2-3 and V is TRBV12-3 or TRBV12-4; D is unresolved. This CDR3 has 14 amino acids. Trimming removed 5 bases from V and 2 bases from J, with 11 bases in between. CDR3 DNA sequence: TGTGCCAGCAGTCTTGGACCTGCCACAGATACGCAGTATTTT. Protein product: CASSLGPATDTQYF.

The V call is TRBV20-1, the J call TRBJ2-5, with 9 positions matching TRBD2. Germline lookup yields CDR1 DFQATT and CDR2 SNEGSKA (reference sequence). The J segment lost 4 bases and the V segment lost 0 bases, leaving 6 bases of the junction unmatched. CDR3 length equals 15 residues. The CDR3 sequence is CSARDPSGAAETQYF. DNA for the CDR3: TGCAGTGCTAGAGATCCTAGCGGGGCCGCAGAGACCCAGTACTTC.

This clonotype was counted a few times. The chain uses TRBV25-1 and TRBJ2-1, with 7 bases fitting TRBD1. Looked up from germline, CDR1 is MGHDK and CDR2 is SYGVNS. The V gene end was trimmed by 2 bases and the J gene end by 4 bases; junction bases not matched to a gene: 8. The CDR3 extends over 16 amino acids. As DNA, the CDR3 is TGTGCCAGCAGTGAAGGCGGACAGGTCTTATACAATGAGCAGTTCTTC. Translating gives CASSEGGQVLYNEQFF.

In this sample, this clonotype turned up a few times. The J gene is TRBJ1-3, the V gene TRBV20-1; D is possibly TRBD1 (6 bases). Germline values: CDR1 DFQATT, CDR2 SNEGSKA (reference sequence). The CDR3 has 15 residues. Trimming stripped 0 bases from V and 8 bases from J, with 17 bases between. Here the CDR3 DNA reads TGCAGTGCTAGAGATGGTCGACAGGTCGGAGACACCATATATTTT. Its protein product is CSARDGRQVGDTIYF.

This sequence joins TRBV20-1 and TRBJ1-1; D not certain. CDR3 length: 15 residues. Germline V CDR1 and CDR2: DFQATT, SNEGSKA (reference sequence). V was trimmed by 6 bases and J by 1 base, leaving 18 bases between them. CDR3 region: CSAPPPGGRNTEAFF. The CDR3 DNA reads TGCAGTGCCCCCCCCCCGGGCGGAAGGAACACTGAAGCTTTCTTT.

The table lists this clonotype with many counts. The rearrangement uses TRBV6-5 and TRBJ1-3; D not resolved. Deletions cut 2 bases from V and 4 bases from J, with 18 bases between. The CDR3 length is 17 residues. CDR1 and CDR2 (germline): MNHEY, SVGAGI. The CDR3 DNA sequence: TGTGCCAGCAGTTACCAGCCCCAGGACGTATTCGGAAACACCATATATTTT. It translates to CASSYQPQDVFGNTIYF.

This clonotype was detected a few times. The chain employs TRBV5-4 and TRBJ2-5; TRBD1 aligns across 7 bases. CDR1 and CDR2 (germline): SGHNT, YYREEE (reference sequence). The V and J ends lost 0 bases and 2 bases, in that order; junction bases with no gene match: 4. The CDR3 extends over 15 amino acids. The CDR3 is CASSLELGQQETQYF. The CDR3 DNA reads TGTGCCAGCAGCTTGGAACTGGGACAGCAAGAGACCCAGTACTTC.

This clonotype was seen ten or more times. This chain joins TRBV7-2 and TRBJ2-1; D possibly corresponds to TRBD2 (5 bases). Per the germline V gene, CDR1 is SGHTA and CDR2 is FQGNSA. The CDR3 contains 16 residues. Trimming stripped 6 bases from V and 0 bases from J, with 15 bases between. The CDR3 region is CASSSSMGSSYNEQFF. The DNA for the CDR3 is TGTGCCAGCAGTTCTAGCATGGGAAGCTCCTACAATGAGCAGTTCTTC. The entire variable domain, with the rest obtained from reference TRBV7-2 and TRBJ2-1, is as follows: GAGVSQSPSNKVTEKGKDVELRCDPISGHTALYWYRQSLGQGLEFLIYFQGNSAPDKSGLPSDRFSAERTGGSVSTLTIQRTQQEDSAVYLCASSSSMGSSYNEQFFGPGTRLTVL.